The 24 T cell receptor beta chains reported below all come from one sample, sequenced in a study of tumor and adjacent non-tumor tissue in lung cancer. No cell sorting was done before RNA was extracted from the tissue. Distant lung tissue was collected more than 3 cm away from the tumor edge. Three rounds of nested PCR, following a modified ARM-PCR protocol, produced the TCRbeta library. TCRdb fed the multiplex PCR reads into MiXCR, producing one record per CDR3 protein. The sample lists around 82,000 distinct CDR3 sequences, 80% to 90% seen once, with approximately 51% in the top ten. The material sequenced was distant non-tumor lung tissue. The origin of the receptors is a man aged 60 to 75 with non-small cell lung cancer.

Remarks on this clonotype: Compared with germline, one end of the junction differs, possibly owing to a read error. This chain joins TRBV20-1 and TRBJ2-7; tentatively, D is TRBD2 (6 bases). Germline CDR1 and CDR2: DFQATT and SNEGSKA (reference sequence). The CDR3 runs to 17 residues. CDR3 sequence reads: CNARDSFGGTSTYEQYF. In DNA, the CDR3 is TGCAATGCTAGAGATTCTTTCGGCGGGACCTCCACCTACGAGCAGTACTTC.

This chain joins TRBV11-3 and TRBJ2-5; the match to TRBD2 covers 14 bases. CDR1 SGHNT and CDR2 YENEEA come from the germline V gene. V dropped 1 base and J dropped 6; count of bases not matched to a gene: 1. The CDR3 loop spans 15 amino acids. CDR3 bases: TGTGCCAGCAGCTTAGGACTAGCGGGGGGGAAGACCCAGTACTTC. Translated: CASSLGLAGGKTQYF.

This clonotype was seen only a few times. Being one base from a much bigger clone, this may be a read error. The chain carries TRBV29-1 and TRBJ1-1; D gene uncertain. From germline, CDR1 is SQVTM and CDR2 ANQGSEA. Trimming removed 5 bases at V and 3 bases at J, with 4 bases between. The CDR3 runs to 10 residues. The CDR3 protein is CSVWYTEAFF. In DNA, the CDR3 is TGCAGCGTTTGGTACACTGAAGCTTTCTTT.

CDR3 nucleotide sequence: TGTGCCAGCAGTTCACCTGGACGGAGAGTGACTAACTGCGGCTACACCTTC. This translates into CASSSPGRRVTNCGYTF. J is TRBJ1-2 and V is TRBV6-5; D ambiguous. Between the trimmed V and J ends, which lost 4 bases and 8 bases, there was a span of 26 bases. Germline V CDR1 and CDR2: MNHEY, SVGAGI. This CDR3 is built from 17 residues.

In its sample, this clonotype was seen a few times. The rearrangement links TRBV5-1 to TRBJ2-1, with 12 bases fitting TRBD2. J was trimmed by 14 bases and V by 0 bases; bases with no gene match: 9. The germline CDR1 and CDR2 sequences are SGHRS and YFSETQ. The CDR3 covers 15 residues. DNA of the CDR3: TGCGCCAGCAGCTTGGGGGCACTAGCGGGGGGAGCCGAGTTCTTC. Protein: CASSLGALAGGAEFF.

There are a few counts of this clonotype. A much larger clone is a single base away; this may be a read error. V and J are TRBV6-2 or TRBV6-3 and TRBJ2-1; tentatively, D is TRBD2 (6 bases). The CDR3 spans 15 residues. Germline CDR1 is MNHEY and CDR2 is SVGEGT. Here the CDR3 reads CVSHSAGTRRTGQFF. Written as DNA, the CDR3 is TGTGTCAGCCACTCTGCCGGGACTCGTCGGACGGGGCAGTTCTTC.

On this clonotype: At one end the junction does not follow the germline gene, possibly because of a read error. The chain has TRBV11-3 and TRBJ2-5, with unresolved D. CDR1 is SGHNT and CDR2 is YENEEA in the germline V gene. CDR3 length: 13 residues. The CDR3 DNA reads as TGTCCCAGCAGATTTACTGGGGAAGAGACCCAGTACTTC. Protein product: CPSRFTGEETQYF.

V gene TRBV21-1 combines with J gene TRBJ1-1; the table gives TRBD1 as D, unverified against the DNA. TRBV21-1 is listed as a pseudogene. The CDR3 spans 13 residues. Here the CDR3 reads CASSTARAGEAFF. The CDR3 nucleotides are TGTGCCAGCAGCACGGCCAGGGCGGGTGAAGCTTTCTTT.

Worth noting for this clonotype: The junction does not match germline at one end; this may be a read error. The chain links TRBV24-1 to TRBJ2-2; D possibly corresponds to TRBD2 (5 bases). The CDR3 extends over 14 amino acids. Per germline, CDR1 KGHDR and CDR2 SFDVKD. The CDR3 DNA is TGTGTCACCAGTGATTTGAGGGACACCGGGGAGCTGTTTTTT. Translated, it gives CVTSDLRDTGELFF.

Notes on this clonotype: Lacking the conserved final phenylalanine or tryptophan, this CDR3 likely reflects a read error. The rearrangement joins TRBV28 to TRBJ2-7; 8 bases fit TRBD2. This CDR3 is built from 15 residues. Germline lookup yields CDR1 MDHEN and CDR2 SYDVKM. CDR3: CASSSLSGASYGQYL. The CDR3 DNA reads as TGTGCCAGCAGTTCCCTTAGCGGGGCTTCCTACGGGCAGTACTTA.

V usage is TRBV11-1 and J usage is TRBJ1-4; D is unclear. Germline V lookup: CDR1 SGHAT, CDR2 FQDESV (reference sequence). This CDR3 spans 15 amino acids. The CDR3 spells CANSGGSSRGEKLFF. CDR3 in DNA: TGTGCAAACAGTGGTGGTTCCTCCCGAGGTGAAAAACTGTTTTTT.

The chain recombines TRBV12-3 or TRBV12-4 with TRBJ1-1, with 10 positions matching TRBD1. This CDR3 is 17 amino acids long. V shed 6 bases, J shed 0 bases, and the junction held 10 bases outside the gene matches. This chain's CDR3 is CASRIIMTGGMNTEAFF. CDR3 nucleotides: TGTGCCAGCAGGATAATTATGACAGGGGGCATGAACACTGAAGCTTTCTTT.

On this clonotype: One junction end does not reproduce the germline sequence, and a read error may be involved. The chain couples TRBV11-3 to TRBJ1-1; the D is unclear. The germline CDR1 and CDR2 sequences are SGHNT and YENEEA. This CDR3 region has 14 residues. The CDR3 DNA is TGTCCTAGCAGCTCGCACGGACGGCAGACTGAAGCTTTGTTT. Encoded protein: CPSSSHGRQTEALF.

As concerns this clonotype: This CDR3 is missing its conserved last phenylalanine or tryptophan, likely due to a read error. CDR3 nucleotides: TGTGCCAGCCGCCAAAGGACAGGGGCTGGGTTGAACACTGAAGCTTTCATT. The encoded protein is CASRQRTGAGLNTEAFI. The V and J genes are TRBV4-2 and TRBJ1-1; 9 bases are shared with TRBD1. Germline CDR1 LGHNA, CDR2 YNFKEQ. The CDR3 is made up of 17 amino acids.

Regarding this clonotype: A read error may account for a junction end that differs from germline. The chain combines TRBV5-6 with TRBJ1-1; perhaps TRBD1 as D (5 bases). The germline gives CDR1 SGHDT, CDR2 YYEEEE. There are 13 residues in the CDR3. CDR3 nucleotide sequence: TGTTCCAGCGGCTTGCGTCAGGGCAGTGAAGCTTTCTTT. Its protein product is CSSGLRQGSEAFF.

Of note for this clonotype: A read error may be the cause here, since a much bigger clone is one base away. The rearrangement uses TRBV12-3 or TRBV12-4 and TRBJ1-2; D is ambiguous. The CDR3 runs 11 residues. CDR3 in amino acids: CSSTDRYGYTF. The DNA for the CDR3 is TGTTCCAGCACAGACCGCTATGGCTACACCTTC.

The chain is built from TRBV28 and TRBJ2-7, with 7 positions matching TRBD2. Unmatched junction bases numbered 16, after V lost 9 bases and J lost 5 bases. The CDR3 has 15 residues. Germline values: CDR1 MDHEN, CDR2 SYDVKM. Written as DNA, the CDR3 is TGTGCCAGTAGTCGTCGGCGGGAGCGGAGCGACGAGCAGTACTTC. This gives the protein CASSRRRERSDEQYF.

Of note for this clonotype: One end of the junction fails to match germline, which may point to a read error. V usage is TRBV6-5 and J usage is TRBJ2-6; 10 nucleotides line up with TRBD2. The CDR3 extends over 17 amino acids. Germline V gives CDR1 MNHEY, CDR2 SVGAGI. The CDR3 DNA follows: TGTGCCAGCAGCCTAGCGGGAGCGAGCTCTTGGGCCAACATCCTGACTTTC. It specifies CASSLAGASSWANILTF.

CDR3 DNA: TGTGCCAGCGGACTAGCGGGGGAAACAGATACGCAGTATTTT. Its translation: CASGLAGETDTQYF. The chain is built from TRBV6-2 or TRBV6-3 and TRBJ2-3; TRBD2 agrees at 13 bases. This CDR3 comprises 14 residues. Per the germline V gene, CDR1 is MNHEY and CDR2 is SVGEGT. Germline trimming cut 8 bases from V and 3 bases from J; bases unmatched to any gene: 2.

With regard to this clonotype: Given the absence of the conserved phenylalanine or tryptophan at the CDR3 end, a read error is likely. The chain employs TRBV12-3 or TRBV12-4 and TRBJ1-5; D is undetermined. The CDR3 has 15 residues. As DNA, the CDR3 is TGTGCCAGCAGTTTATCAGCTCTTACCAATCAGCCACAGCATTAT. Amino acids: CASSLSALTNQPQHY.

As regards this clonotype: This may come from a read error, since a much larger clone is one base off. The chain uses TRBV30 and TRBJ1-2; D is perhaps TRBD1 (5 bases). Germline values: CDR1 GTSNPN, CDR2 SVGIG (reference sequence). Deletions cut 0 bases from V and 5 bases from J, with 10 bases between. This CDR3 spans 13 amino acids. The CDR3 loop is CAWSVGKGYGYTF. CDR3 sequence (DNA): TGTGCCTGGAGTGTCGGCAAGGGGTATGGCTACACCTTC.

As concerns this clonotype: Because the CDR3 is missing its conserved closing phenylalanine or tryptophan, this is likely a read error. V usage is TRBV6-1 and J usage is TRBJ1-1; 8 bases fit TRBD1. CDR3 length: 14 amino acids. CDR1 is MNHNS, CDR2 SASEGT, per germline. The CDR3 region has the DNA TGTGCCAGCCGTGAAGACAGGGGTGACACTGAAGCTTTCGTT. It encodes CASREDRGDTEAFV.

As regards this clonotype: A junction boundary mismatches the germline segment, possibly from a read error. V and J are TRBV24-1 and TRBJ1-2; D call uncertain. CDR3 length equals 15 residues. Germline assignment: CDR1 KGHDR and CDR2 SFDVKD. The CDR3 nucleotides are TGTGCCATCAGTAATGCCGGACGGTCCACCTATGGCTACACCTTC. This encodes CAISNAGRSTYGYTF.

Concerning this clonotype: Its ends do not fully match the called genes, so a read error is possible. The V call is TRBV6-1, the J call TRBJ2-1; 8 bases map to TRBD2. Germline V gene lookup returns CDR1 MNHNS and CDR2 SASEGT. This CDR3 spans 15 amino acids. The CDR3 sequence: CAISVVTTSVDEQFF. In nucleotides, the CDR3 is TGTGCCATCAGTGTCGTAACGACTAGCGTGGATGAGCAGTTCTTC.